This is a list of T cell receptor beta chains from one sample in a study of shared clonotypes between healthy human individuals. Some clones are missing from TCRdb's copy, which holds only in-frame ones; the method was immunoSEQ multiplex PCR. The repertoire holds more than 2,000,000 clones, with 85% to 95% as singletons. The sample comprised naive CD4+ T cells from PBMCs. The receptors originated from a man younger than 35 in good health. Some clones in this sample may be carry-over from other donors' samples. The CDR3 runs from the conserved cysteine through the conserved F or W.

>TRBV5-5|TRBJ1-5
CASSRNFDSNQPQHF
>TRBV4-1|TRBJ1-4
CASSQVVLPRNEKLFF
>TRBV25-1|TRBJ2-5
CASSEFSGGGNQETQYF
>TRBV29-1|TRBJ1-4
CSGRQGDEKLFF
>TRBV5-1|TRBJ2-7
CASSLEVGSSYEQYF
>TRBV7-9|TRBJ2-7
CASSLQGVGEQYF
>TRBV6-5|TRBJ1-2
CASSYSGTNGYTF
>TRBV28|TRBJ1-1
CASSLSGGASTFF
>TRBV2|TRBJ2-2
CASSIESNTGELFF
>TRBV5-6|TRBJ1-1
CASSPVDRETAEAFF
>TRBV5-1|TRBJ1-3
CASRTESSGNTIYF
>TRBV11-3|TRBJ2-1
CASSIAGDEQFF